This TCR beta chain was obtained from a study of T cell repertoires in cytomegalovirus infection. In its sample, this clonotype was seen a few times. Its antigen is not identified. MiXCR, applied by TCRdb to the reads, yields one record per CDR3 protein. The sample records fewer than 950,000 distinct CDR3 sequences, roughly 33% being singletons. CDR3 length equals 16 residues. Trimming cost V 0 bases and J 2 bases; bases outside gene matches: 6. From germline, CDR1 is LNHDA and CDR2 SQIVND (reference sequence). The V gene is TRBV19, the J gene TRBJ2-7; 8 positions match TRBD2. This clonotype originated in a human donor in good health (CMV status not recorded). Some clones in this sample may be carry-over from other donors' samples. Here the sequenced sample was cultured CD8+ T cells from PBMCs, taken from culture after CMV antigen stimulation. In nucleotides, the CDR3 is TGTGCCAGTAGTATAGAACTAACTAGCGGAGCCTACGAGCAGTACTTC. Translating gives CASSIELTSGAYEQYF.